One and the same sample provided the 30 T cell receptor beta chains below, sequenced in a study of CD8 T cells in ankylosing spondylitis. General study findings and limits: Ankylosing spondylitis blood appeared to be characterized by a TCR beta motif of 8 or 9 highly homologous variants.

One entry per CDR3 protein results from TCRdb running MiXCR on the 5' RACE reads. Here the sample spans some 700,000 distinct CDR3 sequences, around 19% being singletons. No antigen has been assigned to these receptors. The specimen sequenced was blood, either unsorted or a sorted T cell fraction (not recorded which). These receptors were obtained from a male donor with ankylosing spondylitis.

In this sample, this clonotype turned up a few times. The gene calls are TRBV6-5 and TRBJ1-3, with no clear D. The CDR3 spans 15 residues. CDR1 and CDR2 from the germline V gene are MNHEY and SVGAGI. V was cut by 2 bases and J by 4 bases, with 12 bases left in between. The CDR3 loop reads CASSYAAMRGNTIYF. The CDR3 DNA reads as TGTGCCAGCAGTTACGCAGCGATGAGGGGAAACACCATATATTTT.

Written as DNA, the CDR3 is TGTGCCACCGGGCGAGGGACAGGCTTCTACGAGCAGTACTTC. It yields the protein CATGRGTGFYEQYF. The chain recombines TRBV15 with TRBJ2-7; 8 positions agree with TRBD1. This CDR3 spans 14 amino acids. Germline values: CDR1 LNHNV, CDR2 YYDKDF (reference sequence). V lost 8 bases and J lost 3; bases outside the gene matches: 9.

This clonotype has a count of ten or more. The rearrangement uses TRBV5-6 and TRBJ2-5; tentatively, D is TRBD2 (5 bases). V was pared by 1 base and J by 6 bases, with 16 bases between. Germline V gives CDR1 SGHDT, CDR2 YYEEEE. The CDR3 has 15 residues. DNA of the CDR3: TGTGCCAGCAGCTTGAGCTCAGCGTCGGGAAAGACCCAGTACTTC. Its protein is CASSLSSASGKTQYF.

V gene TRBV20-1 combines with J gene TRBJ2-1; TRBD2 might be the D (6 bases). CDR3 length: 14 residues. The ends were cut back, 1 base at V and 4 bases at J, with 11 bases in the middle. From germline, CDR1 is DFQATT and CDR2 SNEGSKA (reference sequence). The CDR3 DNA follows: TGCAGTGCTAGAGGGGGGGATCGATACAATGAGCAGTTCTTC. Amino acid sequence: CSARGGDRYNEQFF.

This clonotype has more than one count but fewer than ten. This sequence joins TRBV7-6 and TRBJ2-1; 10 nucleotides line up with TRBD2. The ends lost 3 bases at V and 6 bases at J; junction bases unmatched: 11. This CDR3 has 17 amino acids. Per germline, CDR1 SGHVS and CDR2 FNYEAQ. In DNA form, the CDR3 reads TGTGCCAGCAGCTTGGATCGAGCGGGAGGGCCTGGCAATGAGCAGTTCTTC. The encoded protein is CASSLDRAGGPGNEQFF.

V gene TRBV10-3 combines with J gene TRBJ2-7, with TRBD1 as a possible D gene (5 bases). Trimming left V 5 bases short and J 3 bases short, with 11 bases between. The CDR3 has 13 residues. Germline assignment: CDR1 ENHRY and CDR2 SYGVKD. This CDR3 is CAISSKGDYEQYF. CDR3 nucleotides: TGTGCCATCAGTTCCAAAGGGGACTACGAGCAGTACTTC.

This clonotype showed up many times. This chain connects TRBV3-1 to TRBJ1-5; D not resolved. Trimming removed 4 bases at V and 6 bases at J, with 10 bases between. CDR3 length: 13 residues. Looked up from germline, CDR1 is LGHDT and CDR2 is YNNKEL (reference sequence). The CDR3 here is CASSPGRVQPQHF. In DNA, the CDR3 is TGTGCCAGCAGCCCGGGCCGGGTTCAGCCCCAGCATTTT.

V is TRBV5-1 and J is TRBJ1-2; 9 bases are shared with TRBD1. The CDR3 loop spans 13 amino acids. Trimming took 4 bases from V and 6 from J; bases not matched to a gene: 4. Germline V gives CDR1 SGHRS, CDR2 YFSETQ. CDR3 bases: TGCGCCAGCAGCGGGGGACAGGGTGATGGCTACACCTTC. Residues: CASSGGQGDGYTF.

This clonotype was seen only a few times. This rearrangement joins TRBV21-1 to TRBJ1-3; TRBD1, the D gene given by the table, was not confirmed from the DNA. TRBV21-1 is deemed a pseudogene. The CDR3 length is 17 residues. This CDR3 reads CASSKDGGRSSGNTIYF. The CDR3 nucleotides read TGTGCCAGCAGCAAAGATGGGGGACGGAGCTCTGGAAACACCATATATTTT.

This clonotype occurred a few times. The rearrangement joins TRBV12-3 or TRBV12-4 to TRBJ2-2, with a tentative D call TRBD1 (6 bases). The CDR3 extends over 15 amino acids. V was cut by 6 bases and J by 5 bases, with 16 bases left in between. The DNA of the CDR3 is TGTGCCAGCAGCCGTACCAGGGGCGGGACCGGGGAGCTGTTTTTT. Its translation is CASSRTRGGTGELFF.

This chain uses TRBV5-1 with TRBJ2-1, with a tentative D call TRBD1 (5 bases). The CDR3 consists of 12 residues. Germline loops: CDR1 SGHRS, CDR2 YFSETQ. The V end was cut by 2 bases, the J end by 6 bases, with 6 bases between. The CDR3, as DNA: TGCGCCAGCAGCTTACAGGTCAATGAGCAGTTCTTC. Protein product: CASSLQVNEQFF.

This clonotype was seen more than once but under ten times. V is TRBV9 and J is TRBJ1-3, with D hard to call. Germline V gene data show CDR1 as SGDLS and CDR2 as YYNGEE. This CDR3 region has 16 residues. V gave up 0 bases and J gave up 0 bases, with 10 bases separating them. CDR3 sequence: CASSVAAGSSGNTIYF. The CDR3, as DNA: TGTGCCAGCAGCGTAGCGGCGGGGAGCTCTGGAAACACCATATATTTT.

V is TRBV3-1 and J is TRBJ2-7, with D uncertain. The germline CDR1 and CDR2 sequences are LGHDT and YNNKEL (reference sequence). Deletions cut 1 base from V and 4 bases from J, with 11 bases between. The CDR3 runs 14 residues. CDR3 DNA: TGTGCCAGCAGCCAAGGGGGATTCGGATACGAGCAGTACTTC. It codes for CASSQGGFGYEQYF.

This clonotype was counted only a few times. J is TRBJ1-1 and V is TRBV15; TRBD1 agrees at 7 bases. Germline V gene lookup returns CDR1 LNHNV and CDR2 YYDKDF (reference sequence). The CDR3 is made up of 15 amino acids. The J segment lost 0 bases and the V segment lost 3 bases, leaving 4 bases of the junction unmatched. CDR3 loop: CATSRDRTMNTEAFF. CDR3 DNA sequence: TGTGCCACCAGCAGGGACAGGACAATGAACACTGAAGCTTTCTTT.

V and J are TRBV20-1 and TRBJ2-7; possible D gene TRBD1, 5 bases. V was shortened by 2 bases and J by 2 bases, with 10 bases between the two germline ends. CDR3 length: 13 residues. CDR1 DFQATT and CDR2 SNEGSKA come from the germline V gene (reference sequence). CDR3 in amino acids: CSARQGGTYEQYF. The CDR3 nucleotides read TGCAGTGCTAGACAGGGCGGAACCTACGAGCAGTACTTC.

This clonotype was seen a handful of times. The chain employs TRBV20-1 and TRBJ1-2; 7 positions match TRBD1. Trimming removed 0 bases from V and 4 bases from J; junction bases left unmatched: 5. CDR1 is DFQATT, CDR2 SNEGSKA, per germline (reference sequence). CDR3 size: 14 residues. For the CDR3, the DNA is TGCAGTGCTAGAGACCGAGACAGGGCCTATGGCTACACCTTC. The encoded protein is CSARDRDRAYGYTF.

This clonotype showed up many times. Mismatch with germline at one junction end may stem from a read error. The rearrangement links TRBV5-1 to TRBJ2-1, with D unclear. Germline CDR1 reads SGHRS; CDR2 reads YFSETQ. The CDR3 extends over 12 amino acids. DNA of the CDR3: TGTGCCAGCAGCTTAGTGAACAATGAGCAGTTCTTC. It yields the protein CASSLVNNEQFF. Supplemented by reference TRBV5-1 and TRBJ2-1, the full variable domain reads KAGVTQTPRYLIKTRGQQVTLSCSPISGHRSVSWYQQTPGQGLQFLFEYFSETQRNKGNFPGRFSGRQFSNSRSEMNVSTLELGDSALYLCASSLVNNEQFFGPGTRLTVL.

This clonotype was seen only a few times. The chain combines TRBV20-1 with TRBJ1-1; weak D call: TRBD1 (5 bases). The CDR3 is made up of 15 amino acids. V was clipped by 5 bases and J by 3 bases, with 19 bases between them. Germline CDR1 reads DFQATT; CDR2 reads SNEGSKA (reference sequence). The CDR3 region is CSAAQRTPTYTEAFF. The CDR3 region has the DNA TGCAGTGCTGCCCAGAGGACACCCACCTACACTGAAGCTTTCTTT.

This clonotype was seen more than once but under ten times. This chain links TRBV7-2 with TRBJ2-2; D may match TRBD1 or TRBD2 (6 bases each). Trimming took 5 bases from V and 3 from J, leaving 13 bases between them. Germline V gives CDR1 SGHTA, CDR2 FQGNSA. This CDR3 is built from 15 residues. The chain's CDR3 is CASSQTRGDTGELFF. For the CDR3, the DNA is TGTGCCAGCAGCCAGACTAGGGGGGACACCGGGGAGCTGTTTTTT.

This clonotype has just a few counts. This chain uses TRBV7-9 with TRBJ2-2, with 10 positions matching TRBD2. The germline V gene encodes CDR1 SEHNR and CDR2 FQNEAQ (reference sequence). This CDR3 comprises 16 residues. Trimming removed 1 base from V and 4 bases from J; junction bases left unmatched: 3. CDR3 DNA sequence: TGTGCCAGCAGCTTAGAGAAGCGGGAGGGCACCGGGGAGCTGTTTTTT. It translates to CASSLEKREGTGELFF.

In this sample, this clonotype turned up a few times. This sequence joins TRBV5-1 and TRBJ2-5; 8 bases are shared with TRBD1. The trim removed 5 bases at V and 2 bases at J, leaving 8 bases unmatched. CDR1 and CDR2 (germline): SGHRS, YFSETQ. The CDR3 is made up of 15 amino acids. The CDR3 DNA is TGCGCCAGCAGAACCTGGACAGGGAGTCAAGAGACCCAGTACTTC. Its protein product is CASRTWTGSQETQYF. The whole variable domain, remainder taken from reference TRBV5-1 and TRBJ2-5, is KAGVTQTPRYLIKTRGQQVTLSCSPISGHRSVSWYQQTPGQGLQFLFEYFSETQRNKGNFPGRFSGRQFSNSRSEMNVSTLELGDSALYLCASRTWTGSQETQYFGPGTRLLVL.

This clonotype was counted a few times. The chain is built from TRBV12-3 or TRBV12-4 and TRBJ2-1; D remains ambiguous. The CDR3 is 10 residues long. Trimming stripped 6 bases from V and 8 bases from J, with 5 bases between. The chain's CDR3 is CASRRDEQFF. The CDR3 DNA is TGTGCCAGCAGACGGGATGAGCAGTTCTTC.

The chain has TRBV29-1 and TRBJ1-1; D remains unclear. Looked up from germline, CDR1 is SQVTM and CDR2 is ANQGSEA. The CDR3 is made up of 15 amino acids. Trimming removed 2 bases from V and 0 bases from J, with 13 bases in between. This CDR3 reads CSVERKALMNTEAFF. The CDR3 bases are TGCAGCGTTGAAAGGAAGGCCCTCATGAACACTGAAGCTTTCTTT.

This rearrangement joins TRBV4-1 to TRBJ2-2; 9 bases fit TRBD1. V was clipped by 2 bases and J by 3 bases; unmatched bases: 4. The length of the CDR3 is 16 residues. Germline V gives CDR1 MGHRA, CDR2 YSYEKL. The CDR3 is CASSQQTGGDTGELFF. The CDR3 DNA reads TGCGCCAGCAGCCAACAGACAGGGGGAGACACCGGGGAGCTGTTTTTT.

The chain couples TRBV12-3 or TRBV12-4 to TRBJ1-5; D may be TRBD1 (6 bases). Trimming cost V 7 bases and J 6 bases, with 16 bases left between them. This CDR3 contains 14 residues. CDR3 residues: CASTSRGSGQPQHF. In DNA form, the CDR3 reads TGTGCCAGCACCTCCAGGGGATCGGGTCAGCCCCAGCATTTT.

This clonotype has just a few counts. The CDR3 nucleotides are TGTGCCAGCAGTTTAGGGGCGGGAGTAACGGATGAGCAGTTCTTC. As protein: CASSLGAGVTDEQFF. V is TRBV12-3 or TRBV12-4 and J is TRBJ2-1; 7 nucleotides align to TRBD2. J was trimmed by 8 bases and V by 1 base; bases with no gene match: 8. The length of the CDR3 is 15 residues.

There are many counts of this clonotype. In nucleotides, the CDR3 is TGCAGCGGTCGATTAGGGGGCGCCGGGGAGCTGTTTTTT. Protein sequence: CSGRLGGAGELFF. V and J are TRBV29-1 and TRBJ2-2; 7 bases agree with TRBD1. Germline values: CDR1 SQVTM, CDR2 ANQGSEA. Trimming cost V 7 bases and J 6 bases; bases outside gene matches: 8. There are 13 residues in the CDR3.

The J gene is TRBJ2-7, the V gene TRBV12-3 or TRBV12-4; D not certain. Trimming removed 2 bases at V and 5 bases at J, with 13 bases between. CDR3 size: 14 residues. In nucleotides, the CDR3 is TGTGCCAGCAGTTTACTCCGGGCCCGGGACGAGCAGTACTTC. This sequence encodes CASSLLRARDEQYF.

This clonotype was observed a handful of times. The rearrangement links TRBV6-1 to TRBJ2-2, with 10 bases aligning to TRBD2. J was trimmed by 8 bases and V by 7 bases; bases with no gene match: 13. The CDR3 length is 16 residues. CDR1 and CDR2 from the germline V gene are MNHNS and SASEGT. Here the CDR3 reads CASKGDSSGRSGELFF. DNA for the CDR3: TGTGCCAGCAAGGGGGACTCTAGCGGGAGATCGGGGGAGCTGTTTTTT.

This clonotype showed up just a few times. The junction departs from the called germline gene at one end, perhaps through a read error. This chain joins TRBV7-7 and TRBJ2-1; TRBD2 might be the D (5 bases). Per germline, CDR1 SSHAT and CDR2 FNYEAQ (reference sequence). The CDR3 totals 13 residues. The CDR3 loop is CASSGQVGNEQFF. The CDR3 DNA sequence: TGTGCTAGCAGCGGCCAAGTGGGAAATGAGCAGTTCTTC.